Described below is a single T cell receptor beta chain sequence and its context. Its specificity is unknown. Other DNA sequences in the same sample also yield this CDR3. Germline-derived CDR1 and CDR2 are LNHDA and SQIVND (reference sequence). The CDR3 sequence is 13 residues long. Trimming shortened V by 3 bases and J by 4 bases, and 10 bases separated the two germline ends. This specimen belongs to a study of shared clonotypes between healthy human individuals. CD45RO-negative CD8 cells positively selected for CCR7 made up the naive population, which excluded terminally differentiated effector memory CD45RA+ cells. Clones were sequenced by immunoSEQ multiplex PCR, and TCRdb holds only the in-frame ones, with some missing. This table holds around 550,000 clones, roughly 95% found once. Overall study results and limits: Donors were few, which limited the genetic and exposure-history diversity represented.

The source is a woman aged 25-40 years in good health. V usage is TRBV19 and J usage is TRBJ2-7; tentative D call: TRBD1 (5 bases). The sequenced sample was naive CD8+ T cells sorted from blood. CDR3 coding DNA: TGTGCCAGTAGTATGGGCAGGGCATACGAGCAGTACTTC. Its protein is CASSMGRAYEQYF.